This entry concerns a single TCR beta chain. Its antigen is still unknown. No qualities accompany the bases; no much larger clone lies one base away. This sample stems from a study of T cells in localized non-small cell lung cancer (TCRdb year 2020). In the study overall: T cell repertoires of about 240 early-stage NSCLC patients were analyzed, with tumors being compared against uninvolved tumor-adjacent lungs. All 230 or so NSCLC patients in the cohort were treatment-naive and had localized lung tumors that were resected. NSCLC patients had a mean age of around 61 years, and 129 were male and around 110 female.

TCR beta CDR3 regions were sequenced from DNA using the immunoSEQ Assay. The original methods were these. To compute T cell density, TCR beta template counts were normalized to usable DNA, which was estimated by amplifying housekeeping genes. Richness was estimated using the preseqR package, with extrapolation to 400,000 templates for PBMC samples and to 120,000 templates for tissue samples. Clonality was calculated as one minus Pielou's evenness. To identify tissue-enriched TCRs, differential abundance testing was run on productive amino-acid clonotypes with a minimum total count of 5 and an alpha of 0.1. The Jaccard Index and the Morisita Overlap Index were used to quantify repertoire overlap between compartments. GLIPH grouped TCR beta CDR3s together with public tetramer-defined viral CDR3s, and a viral motif had to include at least three viral sequences and show V-gene enrichment. Here the immuneACCESS table is served through TCRdb, limited to in-frame sequences with V and J called. Missing clones are a known gap in these copies; in checked studies unresolved V genes cover under half, and the rest lacks a known reason. V and J calls and clone size are given by that table; D and trimming were obtained from the DNA. This sample comprises about 22,000 clones, 75% to 90% of them detected only once. The top ten constitute 22% of the sample.

General findings and caveats noted by the study authors: Higher blood T cell density associated with longer overall survival, while higher adjacent-lung clonality associated with shorter survival. A median of 57 of the top 100 tumor clones turned up in the paired uninvolved adjacent lung, and 25 to 35 of those clones also ranked among the top 100 of that same adjacent lung. Because multi-region tumor sequencing was not done, intratumor heterogeneity could not be ruled out. Since the design was exploratory, TCR variables were selected using unadjusted p-values with no false-discovery rate correction. Uninvolved tumor-adjacent lung showed the highest T cell clonality, higher than tumor, which suggests more focused antigenic responses in the adjacent lung.

The CDR3 runs 13 amino acids, cysteine and phenylalanine included. Only the CDR3 portion is preserved as DNA: 39 bases, with reading frame beginning at the first base. At diagnosis, tumor, uninvolved tumor-adjacent lung and peripheral blood were collected and then preserved as a mix of FFPE and fresh-frozen material. For TCR repertoire profiling, blood samples were analyzed as peripheral blood mononuclear cells. Here the sequenced sample was PBMCs, taken before any cancer treatment. The sequence came from a man between 35 and 75 years old with stage II squamous cell lung carcinoma. In this chain, TRBV21-1 is recombined with TRBJ2-1; the table assigns TRBD1, which was not confirmed against the DNA. TRBV21-1 counts as a pseudogene. The CDR3 reads CASSFHRGNEQFF. The DNA sequence is given as TGTGCCAGCAGCTTCCACAGGGGTAATGAGCAGTTCTTC.